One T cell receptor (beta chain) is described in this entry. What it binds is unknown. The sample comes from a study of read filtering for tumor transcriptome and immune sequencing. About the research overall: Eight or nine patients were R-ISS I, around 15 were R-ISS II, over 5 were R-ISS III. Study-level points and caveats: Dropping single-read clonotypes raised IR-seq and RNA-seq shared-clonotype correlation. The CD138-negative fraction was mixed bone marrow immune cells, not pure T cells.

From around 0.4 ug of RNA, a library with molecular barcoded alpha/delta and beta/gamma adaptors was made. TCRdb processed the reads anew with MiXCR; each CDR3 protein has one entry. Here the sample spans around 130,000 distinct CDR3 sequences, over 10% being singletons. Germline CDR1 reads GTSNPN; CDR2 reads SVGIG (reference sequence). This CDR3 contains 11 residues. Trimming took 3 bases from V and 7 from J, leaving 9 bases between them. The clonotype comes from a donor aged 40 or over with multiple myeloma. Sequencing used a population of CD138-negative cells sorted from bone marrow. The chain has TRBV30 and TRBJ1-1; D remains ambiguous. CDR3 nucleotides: TGTGCCTGGAGGAAACGGGATGAAGCTTTCTTT. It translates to CAWRKRDEAFF.